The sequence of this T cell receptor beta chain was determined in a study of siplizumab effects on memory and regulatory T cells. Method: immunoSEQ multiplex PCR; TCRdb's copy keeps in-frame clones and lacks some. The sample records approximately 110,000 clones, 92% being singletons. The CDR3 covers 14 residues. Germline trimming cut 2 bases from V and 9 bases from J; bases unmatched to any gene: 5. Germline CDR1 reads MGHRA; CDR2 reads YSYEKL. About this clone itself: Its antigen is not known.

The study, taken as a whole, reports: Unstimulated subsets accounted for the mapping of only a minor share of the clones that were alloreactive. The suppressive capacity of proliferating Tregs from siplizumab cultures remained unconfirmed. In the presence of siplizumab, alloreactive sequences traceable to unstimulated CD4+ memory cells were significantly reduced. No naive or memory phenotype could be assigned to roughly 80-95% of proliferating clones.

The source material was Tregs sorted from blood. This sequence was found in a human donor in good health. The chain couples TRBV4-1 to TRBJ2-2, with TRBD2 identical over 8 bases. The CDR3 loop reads CASSQSGGSRELFF. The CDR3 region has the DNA TGCGCCAGCAGCCAATCGGGGGGGTCCAGGGAGCTGTTTTTT.